The sequence of this T cell receptor (beta chain) was determined in a study of Tregs in tolerant kidney transplant recipients. This CDR3 region has 15 residues. Germline CDR1 and CDR2: SEHNR and FQNEAQ (reference sequence). The V and J ends lost 4 bases and 12 bases, in that order; junction bases with no gene match: 17. TCRdb's copy holds only in-frame clones and misses some; the assay was immunoSEQ multiplex PCR. The sample lists about 110,000 clones, around 90% occurring once. Turning to this clone: The antigen is not known.

Study results and caveats: Findings come from small patient numbers and require larger validation. The most relevant donor-specific Treg TCRbeta repertoire apparently came from expansion with activated donor B cells. No direct test of biological reproducibility was done here.

The specimen comprised CD4+ T cells from blood, sampled before the transplant. The clonotype originates from a human donor who received a combined kidney and bone marrow transplant. The chain has TRBV7-9 and TRBJ1-1, with 7 bases lining up with TRBD1. The CDR3 nucleotides are TGTGCCAGCAGCTCGCCAGGGGGGTTGGTCTCTCTAACTTTCTTT. Amino acid sequence: CASSSPGGLVSLTFF.